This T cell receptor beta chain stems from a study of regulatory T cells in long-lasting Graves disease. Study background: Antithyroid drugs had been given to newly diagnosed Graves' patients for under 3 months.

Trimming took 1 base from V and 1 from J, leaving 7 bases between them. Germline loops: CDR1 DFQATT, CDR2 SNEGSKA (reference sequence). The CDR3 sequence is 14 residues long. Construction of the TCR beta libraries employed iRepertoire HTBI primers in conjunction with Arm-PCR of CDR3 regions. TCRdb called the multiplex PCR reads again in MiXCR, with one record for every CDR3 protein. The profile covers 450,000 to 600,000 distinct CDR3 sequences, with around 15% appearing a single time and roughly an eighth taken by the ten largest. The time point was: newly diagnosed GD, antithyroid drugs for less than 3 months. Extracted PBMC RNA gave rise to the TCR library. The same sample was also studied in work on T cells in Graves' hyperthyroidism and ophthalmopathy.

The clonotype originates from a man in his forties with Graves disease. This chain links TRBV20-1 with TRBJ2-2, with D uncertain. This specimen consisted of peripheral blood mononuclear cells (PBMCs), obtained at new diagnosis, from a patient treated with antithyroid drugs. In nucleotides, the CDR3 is TGCAGTGCTAGAGCCTACATGAACACCGGGGAGCTGTTTTTT. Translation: CSARAYMNTGELFF.